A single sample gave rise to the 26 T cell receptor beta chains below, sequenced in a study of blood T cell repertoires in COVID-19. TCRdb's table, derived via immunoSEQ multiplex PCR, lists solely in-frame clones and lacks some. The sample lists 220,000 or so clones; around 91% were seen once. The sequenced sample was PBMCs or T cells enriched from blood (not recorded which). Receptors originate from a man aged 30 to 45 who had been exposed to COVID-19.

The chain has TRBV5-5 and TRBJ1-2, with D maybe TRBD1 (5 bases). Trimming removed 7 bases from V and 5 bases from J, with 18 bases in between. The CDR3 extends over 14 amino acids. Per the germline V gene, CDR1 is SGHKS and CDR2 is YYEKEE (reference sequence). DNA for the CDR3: TGTGCCAGCGATGCGGGGGGTGAAATATATGGCTACACCTTC. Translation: CASDAGGEIYGYTF. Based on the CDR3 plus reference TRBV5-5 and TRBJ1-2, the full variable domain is DAGVTQSPTHLIKTRGQQVTLRCSPISGHKSVSWYQQVLGQGPQFIFQYYEKEERGRGNFPDRFSARQFPNYSSELNVNALLLGDSALYLCASDAGGEIYGYTFGSGTRLTVV.

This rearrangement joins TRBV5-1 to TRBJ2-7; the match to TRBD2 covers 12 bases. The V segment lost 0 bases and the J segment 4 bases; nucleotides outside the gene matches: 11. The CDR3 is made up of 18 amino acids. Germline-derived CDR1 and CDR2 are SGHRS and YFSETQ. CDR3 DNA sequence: TGCGCCAGCAGCTTGGAGACTAGCGGGGGCTACCGAGAGTACGAGCAGTACTTC. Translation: CASSLETSGGYREYEQYF.

CDR3: CASMGHPEAFF. As DNA, the CDR3 is TGTGCCAGTATGGGACACCCTGAAGCTTTCTTT. V and J are TRBV19 and TRBJ1-1, with a weak D call TRBD1 (6 bases). Germline CDR1 reads LNHDA; CDR2 reads SQIVND (reference sequence). The V gene lost 7 bases and the J gene lost 6 bases, with 9 bases spanning the gap. The length of the CDR3 is 11 residues.

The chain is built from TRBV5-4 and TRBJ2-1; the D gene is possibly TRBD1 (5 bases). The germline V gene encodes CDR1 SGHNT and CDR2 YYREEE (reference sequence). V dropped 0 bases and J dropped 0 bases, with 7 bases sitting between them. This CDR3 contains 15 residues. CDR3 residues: CASSLGQNSYNEQFF. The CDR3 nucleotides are TGTGCCAGCAGCTTGGGACAGAACTCCTACAATGAGCAGTTCTTC.

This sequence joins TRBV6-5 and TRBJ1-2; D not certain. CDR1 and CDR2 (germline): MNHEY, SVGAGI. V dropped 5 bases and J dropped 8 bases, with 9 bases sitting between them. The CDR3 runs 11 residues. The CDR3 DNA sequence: TGTGCCAGCAGTCTGTCCTCCGGCTACACCTTC. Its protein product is CASSLSSGYTF.

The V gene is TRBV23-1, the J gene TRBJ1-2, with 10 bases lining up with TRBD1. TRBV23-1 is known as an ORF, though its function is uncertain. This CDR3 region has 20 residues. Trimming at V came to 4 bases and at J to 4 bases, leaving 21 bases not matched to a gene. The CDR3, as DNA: TGCGCCAGCAGTCGACCTACCCCCCGCGGACCGGGACAGGGGACCTATGGCTACACCTTC. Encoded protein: CASSRPTPRGPGQGTYGYTF.

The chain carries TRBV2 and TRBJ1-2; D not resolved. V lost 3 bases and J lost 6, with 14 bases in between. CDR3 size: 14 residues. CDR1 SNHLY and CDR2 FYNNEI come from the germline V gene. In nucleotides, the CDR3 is TGTGCCAGCAGTGACTGGTTCAGGTCCAATGGCTACACCTTC. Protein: CASSDWFRSNGYTF.

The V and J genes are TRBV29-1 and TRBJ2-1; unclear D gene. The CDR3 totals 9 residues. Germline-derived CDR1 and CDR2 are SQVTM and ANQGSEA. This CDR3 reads CRNRNEQFF. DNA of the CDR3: TGCCGAAACAGAAATGAGCAGTTCTTC.

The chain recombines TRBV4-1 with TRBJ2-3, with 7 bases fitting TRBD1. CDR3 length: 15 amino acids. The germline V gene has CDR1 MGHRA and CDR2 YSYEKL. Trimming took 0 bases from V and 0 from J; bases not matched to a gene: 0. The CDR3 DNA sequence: TGCGCCAGCAGCCAAGAGGGACAGAGCACAGATACGCAGTATTTT. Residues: CASSQEGQSTDTQYF.

The CDR3 DNA reads TGTGCCATCAAACAACAGGGGAACACTGAAGCTTTCTTT. Its translation: CAIKQQGNTEAFF. The genes are TRBV19 and TRBJ1-1, with a weak D call TRBD1 (6 bases). V was shortened by 10 bases and J by 1 base, with 13 bases between the two germline ends. This CDR3 comprises 13 residues. The germline V gene has CDR1 LNHDA and CDR2 SQIVND (reference sequence).

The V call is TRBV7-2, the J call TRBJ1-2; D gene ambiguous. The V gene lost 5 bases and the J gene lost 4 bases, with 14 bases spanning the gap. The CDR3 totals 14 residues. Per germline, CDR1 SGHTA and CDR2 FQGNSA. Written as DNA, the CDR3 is TGTGCCAGCAGCGCAGAGGCCAGTACCTATGGCTACACCTTC. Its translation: CASSAEASTYGYTF.

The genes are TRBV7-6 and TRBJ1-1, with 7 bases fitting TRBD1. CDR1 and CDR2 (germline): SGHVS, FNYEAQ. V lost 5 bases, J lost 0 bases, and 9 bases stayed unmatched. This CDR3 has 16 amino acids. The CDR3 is CASSPRQGILNTEAFF. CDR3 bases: TGTGCCAGCAGCCCTAGACAGGGAATACTGAACACTGAAGCTTTCTTT.

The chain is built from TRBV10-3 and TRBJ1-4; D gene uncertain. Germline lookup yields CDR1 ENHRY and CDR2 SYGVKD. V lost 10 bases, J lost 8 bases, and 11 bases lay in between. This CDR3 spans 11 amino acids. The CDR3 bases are TGTGCCACCACTAATGGAGAAAAACTGTTTTTT. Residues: CATTNGEKLFF.

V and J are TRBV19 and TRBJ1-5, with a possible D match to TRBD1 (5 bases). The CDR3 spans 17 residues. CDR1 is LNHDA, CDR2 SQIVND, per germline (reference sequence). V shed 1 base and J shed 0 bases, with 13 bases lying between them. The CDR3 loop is CASSIVFDSYSNQPQHF. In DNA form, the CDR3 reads TGTGCCAGTAGTATAGTTTTTGACAGCTATAGCAATCAGCCCCAGCATTTT. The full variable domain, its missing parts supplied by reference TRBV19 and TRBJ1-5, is DGGITQSPKYLFRKEGQNVTLSCEQNLNHDAMYWYRQDPGQGLRLIYYSQIVNDFQKGDIAEGYSVSREKKESFPLTVTSAQKNPTAFYLCASSIVFDSYSNQPQHFGDGTRLSIL.

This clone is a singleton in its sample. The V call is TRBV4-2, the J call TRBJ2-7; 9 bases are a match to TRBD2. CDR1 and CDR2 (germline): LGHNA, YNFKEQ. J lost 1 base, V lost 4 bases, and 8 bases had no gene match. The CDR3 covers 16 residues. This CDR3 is CASSRTASGESYEQYF. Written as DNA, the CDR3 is TGTGCCAGCAGCCGAACGGCTAGCGGGGAGTCCTACGAGCAGTACTTC.

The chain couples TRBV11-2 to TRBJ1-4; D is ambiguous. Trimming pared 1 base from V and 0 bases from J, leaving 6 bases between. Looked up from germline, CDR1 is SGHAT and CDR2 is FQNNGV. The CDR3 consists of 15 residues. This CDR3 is CASSLGAATNEKLFF. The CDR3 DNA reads TGTGCCAGCAGCTTAGGGGCAGCAACTAATGAAAAACTGTTTTTT.

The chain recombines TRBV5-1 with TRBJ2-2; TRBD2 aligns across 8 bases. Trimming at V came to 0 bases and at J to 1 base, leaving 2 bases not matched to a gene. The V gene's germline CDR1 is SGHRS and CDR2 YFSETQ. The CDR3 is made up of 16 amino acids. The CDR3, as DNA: TGCGCCAGCAGCTTGGGCGCGGGGGGGAACACCGGGGAGCTGTTTTTT. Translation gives CASSLGAGGNTGELFF. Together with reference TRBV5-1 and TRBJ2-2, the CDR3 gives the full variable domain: KAGVTQTPRYLIKTRGQQVTLSCSPISGHRSVSWYQQTPGQGLQFLFEYFSETQRNKGNFPGRFSGRQFSNSRSEMNVSTLELGDSALYLCASSLGAGGNTGELFFGEGSRLTVL.

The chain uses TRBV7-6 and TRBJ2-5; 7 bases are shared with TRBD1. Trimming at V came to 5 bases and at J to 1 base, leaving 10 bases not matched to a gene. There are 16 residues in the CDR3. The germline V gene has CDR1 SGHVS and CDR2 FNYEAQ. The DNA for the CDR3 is TGTGCCAGCAGCCAAGATCCGGGACAGACCCAAGAGACCCAGTACTTC. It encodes CASSQDPGQTQETQYF.

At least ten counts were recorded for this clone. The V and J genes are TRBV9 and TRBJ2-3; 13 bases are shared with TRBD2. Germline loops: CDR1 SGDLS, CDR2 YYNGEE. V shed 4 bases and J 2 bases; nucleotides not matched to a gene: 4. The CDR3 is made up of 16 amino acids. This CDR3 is CASSLGTSGITDTQYF. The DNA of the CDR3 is TGTGCCAGCAGCCTTGGGACTAGCGGGATCACAGATACGCAGTATTTT. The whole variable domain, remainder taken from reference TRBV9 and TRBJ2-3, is DSGVTQTPKHLITATGQRVTLRCSPRSGDLSVYWYQQSLDQGLQFLIQYYNGEERAKGNILERFSAQQFPDLHSELNLSSLELGDSALYFCASSLGTSGITDTQYFGPGTRLTVL.

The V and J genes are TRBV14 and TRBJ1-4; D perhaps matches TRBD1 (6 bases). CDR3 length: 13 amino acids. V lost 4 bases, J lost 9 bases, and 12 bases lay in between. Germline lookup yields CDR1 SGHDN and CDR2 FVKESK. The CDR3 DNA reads TGTGCCAGCAGCCGACCTGGGGGCCAAAAACTGTTTTTT. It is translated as CASSRPGGQKLFF.

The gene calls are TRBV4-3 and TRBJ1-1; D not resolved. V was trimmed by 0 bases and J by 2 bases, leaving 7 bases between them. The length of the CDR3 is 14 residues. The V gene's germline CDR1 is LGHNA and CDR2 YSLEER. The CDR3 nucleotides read TGCGCCAGCAGCCAAGATTCGACTAACACTGAAGCTTTCTTT. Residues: CASSQDSTNTEAFF.

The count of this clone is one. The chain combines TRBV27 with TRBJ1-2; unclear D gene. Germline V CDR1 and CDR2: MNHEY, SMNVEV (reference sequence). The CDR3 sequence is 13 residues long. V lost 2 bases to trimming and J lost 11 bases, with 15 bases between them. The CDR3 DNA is TGTGCCAGCAGTTTACATCCAGGAGGCTATTACACCTTC. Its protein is CASSLHPGGYYTF.

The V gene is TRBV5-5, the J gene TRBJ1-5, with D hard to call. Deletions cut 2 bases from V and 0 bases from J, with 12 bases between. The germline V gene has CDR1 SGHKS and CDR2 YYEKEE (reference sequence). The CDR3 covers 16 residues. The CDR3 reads CASSLGLEGSNQPQHF. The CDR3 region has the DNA TGTGCCAGCAGCTTAGGCCTAGAAGGTAGCAATCAGCCCCAGCATTTT.

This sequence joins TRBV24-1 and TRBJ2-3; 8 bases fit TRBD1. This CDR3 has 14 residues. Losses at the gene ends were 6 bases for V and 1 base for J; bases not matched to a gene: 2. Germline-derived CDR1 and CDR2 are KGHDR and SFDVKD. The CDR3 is CATSQGAGTDTQYF. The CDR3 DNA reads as TGTGCCACCAGTCAGGGGGCAGGCACAGATACGCAGTATTTT.

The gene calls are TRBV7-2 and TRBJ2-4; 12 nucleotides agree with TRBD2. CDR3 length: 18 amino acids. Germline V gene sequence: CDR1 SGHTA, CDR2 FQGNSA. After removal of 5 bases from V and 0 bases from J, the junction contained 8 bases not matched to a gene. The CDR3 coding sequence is TGTGCCAGCAGCATAAGACTAGCGGGGGACCTAGCCAAAAACATTCAGTACTTC. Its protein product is CASSIRLAGDLAKNIQYF.

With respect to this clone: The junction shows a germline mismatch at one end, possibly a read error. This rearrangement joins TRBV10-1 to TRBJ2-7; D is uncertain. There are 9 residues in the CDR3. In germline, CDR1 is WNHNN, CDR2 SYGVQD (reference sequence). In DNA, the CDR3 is TGCGCCAAGTGTCCCGAGAAGTACTTC. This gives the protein CAKCPEKYF.